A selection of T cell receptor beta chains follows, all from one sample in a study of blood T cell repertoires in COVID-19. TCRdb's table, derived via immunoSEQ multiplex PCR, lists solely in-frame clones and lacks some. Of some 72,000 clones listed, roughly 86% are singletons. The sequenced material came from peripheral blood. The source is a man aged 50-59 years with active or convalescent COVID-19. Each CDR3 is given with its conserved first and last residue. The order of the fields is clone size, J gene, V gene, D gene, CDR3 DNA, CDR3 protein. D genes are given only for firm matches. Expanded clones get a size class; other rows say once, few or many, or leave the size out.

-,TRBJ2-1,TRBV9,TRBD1,TGTGCCAGCAGCGTAGGTCCCGGACAGGGCTACAATGAGCAGTTCTTC,CASSVGPGQGYNEQFF
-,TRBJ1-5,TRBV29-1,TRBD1,TGCAGCGTTGGGGGACAGTGGGATGGGCCCCAGCATTTT,CSVGGQWDGPQHF
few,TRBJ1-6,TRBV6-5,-,TGTGCCAGCAGTTCCAGGGTCTCACCCCTCCACTTT,CASSSRVSPLHF
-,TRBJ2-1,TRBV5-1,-,TGCGCCAGCAGCAGAGCGGATAGCTCCTACAATGAGCAGTTCTTC,CASSRADSSYNEQFF
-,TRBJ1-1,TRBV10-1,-,TGCGCCAGCAGTGAGTCGCGGGGGCGAGGAGGCACTGAAGCTTTCTTT,CASSESRGRGGTEAFF
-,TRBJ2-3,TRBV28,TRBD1,TGTGCCAGCAGTTCAGAGGGGGCGACAGATACGCAGTATTTT,CASSSEGATDTQYF
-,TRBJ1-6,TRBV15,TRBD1,TGTGCCACCAGCAGAGACCCGGGACAGGGCAATAATTCACCCCTCCACTTT,CATSRDPGQGNNSPLHF
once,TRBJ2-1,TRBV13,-,TGTGCCAGCTTCCGGCAGGGCTCCTACAATGAGCAGTTCTTC,CASFRQGSYNEQFF
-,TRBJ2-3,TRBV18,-,TGTGCCAGCTCACTAACGACAGGCGTTACAGATACGCAGTATTTT,CASSLTTGVTDTQYF
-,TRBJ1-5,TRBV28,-,TGTGCCAGCATCTCGGGGGGAAGCAATCAGCCCCAGCATTTT,CASISGGSNQPQHF
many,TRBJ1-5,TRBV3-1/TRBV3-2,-,TGTGAAGGGGCCTTCGGGAATCAGCCCCAGCATTTT,CEGAFGNQPQHF
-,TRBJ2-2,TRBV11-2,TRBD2,TGTGCCAGCAGCCCTTTCTCAGGGAGGGTGAACACCGGGGAGCTGTTTTTT,CASSPFSGRVNTGELFF
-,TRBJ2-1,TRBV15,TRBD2,TGTGCCACCAGCTCGGCGGGGGGTGTTACTGAGCAGTTCTTC,CATSSAGGVTEQFF
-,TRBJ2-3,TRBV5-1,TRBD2,TGCGCCAGCAGCCCTCTTGGCGGGGGAACAGATACGCAGTATTTT,CASSPLGGGTDTQYF
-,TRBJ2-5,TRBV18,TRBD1,TGTGCCAGCACGACAGGGGCGGAGACCCAGTACTTC,CASTTGAETQYF
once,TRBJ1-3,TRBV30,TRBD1,TGTGCCTGGACCCGGGGACAGGGCCGAAACACCATATATTTT,CAWTRGQGRNTIYF
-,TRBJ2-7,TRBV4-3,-,TGCGCCAGCAGCCAACAACCAGGATCCAGATACGAGCAGTACTTC,CASSQQPGSRYEQYF
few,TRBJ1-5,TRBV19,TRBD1,TGTGCCAGTAGTCCCAGGGGGCGGGATCAGCCCCAGCATTTT,CASSPRGRDQPQHF
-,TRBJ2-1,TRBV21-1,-,TGTGCCAGCAGCCCCGGGGGGGCGGGTAATGAGCAGTTCTTC,CASSPGGAGNEQFF
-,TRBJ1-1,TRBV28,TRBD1,TGTGCCAGCAGTTTATCAGGGGGCGAAGCTTTCTTT,CASSLSGGEAFF
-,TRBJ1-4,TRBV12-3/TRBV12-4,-,TGTGCCAGCTTAGTAACCGGAGGTGAAAAACTGTTTTTT,CASLVTGGEKLFF
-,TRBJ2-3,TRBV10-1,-,TGCGCCAGCAGTGAACCGGGAGCAGGGACGCAGTATTTT,CASSEPGAGTQYF
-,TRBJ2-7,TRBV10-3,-,TGTGCCATCAGTGGCGCCTCCCGGGGGTTTACCTACGAGCAGTACTTC,CAISGASRGFTYEQYF
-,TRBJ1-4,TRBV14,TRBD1,TGTGCCAGCAGCCGAGGACAGGGGAGAACTAATGAAAAACTGTTTTTT,CASSRGQGRTNEKLFF
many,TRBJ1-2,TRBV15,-,TGTGCCACCAGCAGAGAGGAGGGTGATGGCTACACCTTC,CATSREEGDGYTF
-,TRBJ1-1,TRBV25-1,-,TGTGCCAGCAGGTCCGGGACTGAAGCTTTCTTT,CASRSGTEAFF